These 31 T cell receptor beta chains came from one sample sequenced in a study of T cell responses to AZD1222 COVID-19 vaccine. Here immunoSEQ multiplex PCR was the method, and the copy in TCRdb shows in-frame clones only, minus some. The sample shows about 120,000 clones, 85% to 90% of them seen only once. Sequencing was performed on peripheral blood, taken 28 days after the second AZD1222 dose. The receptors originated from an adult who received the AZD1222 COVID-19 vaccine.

CDR3 sequence reads: CASTLDLSGANVLTF. As DNA, the CDR3 is TGTGCCAGCACTCTGGACCTCTCTGGGGCCAACGTCCTGACTTTC. This rearrangement joins TRBV6-5 to TRBJ2-6; D unresolved. This CDR3 contains 15 residues. CDR1 and CDR2 from the germline V gene are MNHEY and SVGAGI. Trimming stripped 7 bases from V and 0 bases from J, with 10 bases between.

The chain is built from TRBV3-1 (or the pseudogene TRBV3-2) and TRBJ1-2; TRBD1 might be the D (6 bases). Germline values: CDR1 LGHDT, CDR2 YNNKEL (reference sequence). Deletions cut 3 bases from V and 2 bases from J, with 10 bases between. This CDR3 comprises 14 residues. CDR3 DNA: TGTGCCAGCAGCCATGGGACACCGAACTATGGCTACACCTTC. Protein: CASSHGTPNYGYTF.

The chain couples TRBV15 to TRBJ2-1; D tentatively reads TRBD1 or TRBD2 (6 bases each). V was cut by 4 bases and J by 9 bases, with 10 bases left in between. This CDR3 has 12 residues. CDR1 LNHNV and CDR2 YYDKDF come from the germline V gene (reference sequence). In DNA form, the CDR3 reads TGTGCCACCAGCAACCCGGGGGCTGAGCAGTTCTTC. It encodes CATSNPGAEQFF.

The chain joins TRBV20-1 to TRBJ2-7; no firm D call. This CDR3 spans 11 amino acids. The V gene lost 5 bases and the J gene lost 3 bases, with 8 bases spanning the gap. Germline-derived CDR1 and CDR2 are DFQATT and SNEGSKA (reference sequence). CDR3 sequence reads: CSAQGNYEQYF. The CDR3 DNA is TGCAGTGCTCAAGGGAACTACGAGCAGTACTTC.

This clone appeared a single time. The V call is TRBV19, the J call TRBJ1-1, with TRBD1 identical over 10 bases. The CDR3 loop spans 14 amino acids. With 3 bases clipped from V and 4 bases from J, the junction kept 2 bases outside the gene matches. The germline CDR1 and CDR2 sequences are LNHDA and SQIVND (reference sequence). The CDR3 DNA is TGTGCCAGTAGTATCGGGACAGGGGTCACTGAAGCTTTCTTT. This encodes CASSIGTGVTEAFF.

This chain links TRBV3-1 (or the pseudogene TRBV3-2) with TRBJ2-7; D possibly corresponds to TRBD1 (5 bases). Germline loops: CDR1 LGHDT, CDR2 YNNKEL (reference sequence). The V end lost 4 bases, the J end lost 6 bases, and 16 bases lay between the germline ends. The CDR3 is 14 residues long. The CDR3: CASSLGRTTGEQYF. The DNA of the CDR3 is TGTGCCAGCAGCCTAGGCAGGACAACGGGCGAGCAGTACTTC.

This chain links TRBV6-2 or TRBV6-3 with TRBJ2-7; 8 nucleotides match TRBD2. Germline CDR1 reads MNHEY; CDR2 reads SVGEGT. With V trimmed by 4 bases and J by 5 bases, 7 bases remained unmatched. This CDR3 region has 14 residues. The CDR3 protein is CASSSGLESHEQYF. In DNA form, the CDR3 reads TGTGCCAGCAGTTCGGGACTAGAGTCGCACGAGCAGTACTTC.

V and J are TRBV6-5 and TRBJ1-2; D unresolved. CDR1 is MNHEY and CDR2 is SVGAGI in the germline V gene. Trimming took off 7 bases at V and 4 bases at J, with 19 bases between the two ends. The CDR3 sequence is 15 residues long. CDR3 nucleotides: TGTGCCAGCATTGCGTCGGGGTTGGGAGCCTATGGCTACACCTTC. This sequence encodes CASIASGLGAYGYTF.

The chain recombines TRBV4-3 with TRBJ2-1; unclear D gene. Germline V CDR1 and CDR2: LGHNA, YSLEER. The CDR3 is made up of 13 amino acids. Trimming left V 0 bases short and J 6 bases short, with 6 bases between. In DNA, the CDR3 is TGCGCCAGCAGCCAAGATTGGCCCAATGAGCAGTTCTTC. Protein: CASSQDWPNEQFF.

The CDR3 is CSVWDQGDEQYF. The CDR3 nucleotides read TGCAGCGTCTGGGACCAAGGCGACGAGCAGTACTTC. The chain uses TRBV29-1 and TRBJ2-7; either TRBD1 or TRBD2 may fit D (5 bases each). V gave up 6 bases and J gave up 5 bases, with 14 bases separating them. Germline assignment: CDR1 SQVTM and CDR2 ANQGSEA. This CDR3 spans 12 amino acids.

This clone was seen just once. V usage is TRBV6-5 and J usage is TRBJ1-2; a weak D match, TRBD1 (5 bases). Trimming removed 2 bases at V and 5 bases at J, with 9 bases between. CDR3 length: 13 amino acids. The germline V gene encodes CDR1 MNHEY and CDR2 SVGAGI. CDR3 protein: CASSYGGMYGYTF. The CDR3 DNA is TGTGCCAGCAGTTACGGGGGGATGTATGGCTACACCTTC.

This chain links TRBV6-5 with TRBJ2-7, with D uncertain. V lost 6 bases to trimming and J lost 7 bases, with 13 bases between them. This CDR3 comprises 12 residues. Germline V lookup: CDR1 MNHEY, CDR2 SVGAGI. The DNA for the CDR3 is TGTGCCAGCAGAGACCCCTTCTTTGAGCAGTACTTC. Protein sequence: CASRDPFFEQYF.

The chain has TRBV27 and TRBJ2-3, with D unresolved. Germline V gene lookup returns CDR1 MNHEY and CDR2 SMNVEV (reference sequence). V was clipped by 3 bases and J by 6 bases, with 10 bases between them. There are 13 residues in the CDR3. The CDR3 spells CASSFGLRDTQYF. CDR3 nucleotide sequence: TGTGCCAGCAGTTTCGGGCTCCGGGATACGCAGTATTTT.

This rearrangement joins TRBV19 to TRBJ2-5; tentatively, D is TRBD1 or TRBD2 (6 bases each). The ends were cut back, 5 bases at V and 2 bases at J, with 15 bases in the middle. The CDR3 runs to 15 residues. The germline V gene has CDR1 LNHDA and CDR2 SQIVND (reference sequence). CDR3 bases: TGTGCCAGTAGTTCCAGGGGCGGGACTCAAGAGACCCAGTACTTC. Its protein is CASSSRGGTQETQYF.

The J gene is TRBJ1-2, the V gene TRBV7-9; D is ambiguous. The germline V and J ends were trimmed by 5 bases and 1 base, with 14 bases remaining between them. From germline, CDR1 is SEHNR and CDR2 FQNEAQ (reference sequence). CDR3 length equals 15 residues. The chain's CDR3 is CASSQTLGGNYGYTF. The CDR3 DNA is TGTGCCAGCAGCCAAACCCTAGGTGGTAACTATGGCTACACCTTC. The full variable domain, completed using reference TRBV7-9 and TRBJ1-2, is DTGVSQNPRHKITKRGQNVTFRCDPISEHNRLYWYRQTLGQGPEFLTYFQNEAQLEKSRLLSDRFSAERPKGSFSTLEIQRTEQGDSAMYLCASSQTLGGNYGYTFGSGTRLTVV.

DNA of the CDR3: TGTGCCAGTAGTATAAGGGCAGAAAAAGCTTTCTTT. This codes for CASSIRAEKAFF. The rearrangement links TRBV19 to TRBJ1-1; no reliable D call. This CDR3 is 12 amino acids long. Trimming took off 2 bases at V and 9 bases at J, with 10 bases between the two ends. Germline-derived CDR1 and CDR2 are LNHDA and SQIVND (reference sequence).

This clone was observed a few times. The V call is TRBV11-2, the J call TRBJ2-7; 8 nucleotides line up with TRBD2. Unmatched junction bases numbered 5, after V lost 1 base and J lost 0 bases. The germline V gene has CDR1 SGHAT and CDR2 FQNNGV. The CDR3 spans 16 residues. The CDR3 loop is CASSLGFGGASYEQYF. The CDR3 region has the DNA TGTGCCAGCAGCTTAGGGTTCGGGGGGGCCTCCTACGAGCAGTACTTC.

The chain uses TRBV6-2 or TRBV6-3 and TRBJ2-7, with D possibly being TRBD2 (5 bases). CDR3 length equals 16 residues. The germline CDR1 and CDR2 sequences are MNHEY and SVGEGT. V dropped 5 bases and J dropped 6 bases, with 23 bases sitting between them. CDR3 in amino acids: CASSPRPEGPVAEQYF. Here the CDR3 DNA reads TGTGCCAGCAGTCCCCGCCCCGAGGGCCCCGTAGCCGAGCAGTACTTC.

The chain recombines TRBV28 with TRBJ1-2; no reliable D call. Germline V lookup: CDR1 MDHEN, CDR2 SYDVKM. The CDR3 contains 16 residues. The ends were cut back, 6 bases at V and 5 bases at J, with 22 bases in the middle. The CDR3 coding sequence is TGTGCCAGCAGGTCCTTTGGGCTGGCATGGTCATATGGCTACACCTTC. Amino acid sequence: CASRSFGLAWSYGYTF.

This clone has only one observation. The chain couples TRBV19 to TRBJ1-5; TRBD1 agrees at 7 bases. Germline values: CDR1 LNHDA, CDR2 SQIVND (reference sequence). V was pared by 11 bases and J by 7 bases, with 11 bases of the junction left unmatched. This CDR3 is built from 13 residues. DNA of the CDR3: TGTGCCTCCCGAGACAGGGAAGGACAGCCCCAGCATTTT. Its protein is CASRDREGQPQHF.

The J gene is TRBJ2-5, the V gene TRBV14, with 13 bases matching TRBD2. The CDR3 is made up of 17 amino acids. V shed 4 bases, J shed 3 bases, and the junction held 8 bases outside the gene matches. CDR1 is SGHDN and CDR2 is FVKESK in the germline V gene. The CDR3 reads CASSPWTSGGPKETQYF. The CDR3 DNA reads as TGTGCCAGCAGCCCCTGGACTAGCGGGGGCCCTAAAGAGACCCAGTACTTC.

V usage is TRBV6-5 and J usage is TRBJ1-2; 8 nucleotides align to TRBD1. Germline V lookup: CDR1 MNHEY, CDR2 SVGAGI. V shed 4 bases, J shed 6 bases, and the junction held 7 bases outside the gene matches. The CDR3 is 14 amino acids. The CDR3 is CASSFWTGRHGYTF. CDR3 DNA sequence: TGTGCCAGCAGTTTCTGGACAGGGAGGCATGGCTACACCTTC.

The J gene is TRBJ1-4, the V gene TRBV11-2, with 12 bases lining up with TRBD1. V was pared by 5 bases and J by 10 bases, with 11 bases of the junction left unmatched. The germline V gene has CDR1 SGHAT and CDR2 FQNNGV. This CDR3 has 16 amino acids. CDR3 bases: TGTGCCAGCAGCGAAATACCGGGACAGGGGGCGGGAAAACTGTTTTTT. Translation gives CASSEIPGQGAGKLFF.

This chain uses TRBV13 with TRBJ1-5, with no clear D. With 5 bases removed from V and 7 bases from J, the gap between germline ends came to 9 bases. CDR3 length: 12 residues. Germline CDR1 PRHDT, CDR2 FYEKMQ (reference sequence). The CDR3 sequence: CASSMGRQPQHF. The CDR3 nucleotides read TGTGCCAGCAGCATGGGTCGGCAGCCCCAGCATTTT.

CDR3 bases: TGTGCCAGCAGCTTAAACCCCGGACGGGAGCACGAGCAGTACTTC. Translation gives CASSLNPGREHEQYF. The J gene is TRBJ2-7, the V gene TRBV11-3, with a weak D call TRBD2 (6 bases). V lost 2 bases and J 5 bases, leaving 16 bases between the germline ends. CDR3 size: 15 residues. Looked up from germline, CDR1 is SGHNT and CDR2 is YENEEA.

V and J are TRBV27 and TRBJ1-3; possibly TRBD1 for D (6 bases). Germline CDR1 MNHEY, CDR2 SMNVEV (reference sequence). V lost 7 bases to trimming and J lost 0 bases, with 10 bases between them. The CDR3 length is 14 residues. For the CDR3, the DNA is TGTGCCAGCAACCGACAGGTCTCTGGAAACACCATATATTTT. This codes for CASNRQVSGNTIYF.

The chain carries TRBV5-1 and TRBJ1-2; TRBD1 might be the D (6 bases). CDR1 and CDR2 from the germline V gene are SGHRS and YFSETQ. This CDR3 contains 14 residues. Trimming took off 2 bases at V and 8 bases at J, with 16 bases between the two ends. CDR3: CASSLQGSLGGYTF. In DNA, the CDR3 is TGCGCCAGCAGCTTACAGGGATCCCTGGGGGGCTACACCTTC.

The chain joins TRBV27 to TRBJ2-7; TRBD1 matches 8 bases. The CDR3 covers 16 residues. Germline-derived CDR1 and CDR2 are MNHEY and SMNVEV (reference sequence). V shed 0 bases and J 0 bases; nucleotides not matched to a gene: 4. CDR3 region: CASSLSRTGGSYEQYF. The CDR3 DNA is TGTGCCAGCAGTTTATCGAGAACAGGGGGCTCCTACGAGCAGTACTTC.

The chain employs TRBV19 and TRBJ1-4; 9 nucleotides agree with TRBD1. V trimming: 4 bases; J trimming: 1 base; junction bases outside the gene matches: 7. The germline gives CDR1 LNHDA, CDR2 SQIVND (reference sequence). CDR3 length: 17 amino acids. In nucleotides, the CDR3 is TGTGCCAGTAGTAGGTCGACAGGGGGTCTAACTAATGAAAAACTGTTTTTT. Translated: CASSRSTGGLTNEKLFF. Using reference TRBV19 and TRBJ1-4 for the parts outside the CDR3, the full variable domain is DGGITQSPKYLFRKEGQNVTLSCEQNLNHDAMYWYRQDPGQGLRLIYYSQIVNDFQKGDIAEGYSVSREKKESFPLTVTSAQKNPTAFYLCASSRSTGGLTNEKLFFGSGTQLSVL.

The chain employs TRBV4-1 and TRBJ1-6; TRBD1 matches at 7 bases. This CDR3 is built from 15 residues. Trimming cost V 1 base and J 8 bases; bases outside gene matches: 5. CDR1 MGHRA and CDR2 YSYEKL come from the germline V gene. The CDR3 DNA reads TGCGCCAGCAGCCAAGTCGAGGGGGCGTATTCACCCCTCCACTTT. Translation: CASSQVEGAYSPLHF.

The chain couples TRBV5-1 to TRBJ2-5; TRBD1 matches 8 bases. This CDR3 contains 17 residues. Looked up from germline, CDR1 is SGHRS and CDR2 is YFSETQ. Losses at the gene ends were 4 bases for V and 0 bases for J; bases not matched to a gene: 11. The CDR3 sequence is CASSPLIQGVHQETQYF. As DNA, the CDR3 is TGCGCCAGCAGCCCCTTAATACAGGGGGTGCACCAAGAGACCCAGTACTTC.